This T cell receptor beta chain is drawn from a study of blood T cell repertoires in COVID-19. Repertoires were generated with immunoSEQ multiplex PCR, while TCRdb's copy carries only in-frame clones and drops some. The sample has about 120,000 clones; over 80% are singletons. Per the germline V gene, CDR1 is MDHEN and CDR2 is SYDVKM. The CDR3 is 16 residues long. V shed 3 bases and J 5 bases; nucleotides not matched to a gene: 7. V and J are TRBV28 and TRBJ2-5, with 12 bases aligning to TRBD1. The receptor was isolated from a woman in her sixties or seventies with acute or convalescent COVID-19. The sequenced sample was peripheral blood. The chain's CDR3 is CASSLGGTGGWETQYF. The CDR3 nucleotides read TGTGCCAGCAGTTTGGGCGGGACAGGGGGCTGGGAGACCCAGTACTTC.